Here is one T cell receptor (beta chain) with its context. The antigen is undetermined. Germline V gene sequence: CDR1 SGHRS, CDR2 YFSETQ. This CDR3 contains 16 residues. J lost 5 bases, V lost 4 bases, and 14 bases had no gene match. Naive CD8 cells, CD45RO-negative and positively selected for CCR7, excluded terminally differentiated effector memory CD45RA+ cells. Deep level was the assay's run setting. Measured with immunoSEQ multiplex PCR; TCRdb has only the in-frame clones, and not every one. The sample includes millions of clones, roughly 91% of them seen just once. This sample is drawn from a study of shared clonotypes between healthy human individuals. Findings of the study overall: A small donor pool kept down the genetic and exposure-history diversity that was represented.

This TCR was sampled from a man aged 18 to 29 in good health. Some clones in this sample may be carry-over from other donors' samples. The chain uses TRBV5-1 and TRBJ1-2; TRBD1 agrees at 7 bases. The sequencing sample was made of naive CD8+ T cells from PBMCs. The CDR3 protein is CASSPGPGGMGYGYTF. In DNA, the CDR3 is TGCGCCAGCAGCCCAGGACCAGGGGGTATGGGTTATGGCTACACCTTC. Supplemented by reference TRBV5-1 and TRBJ1-2, the full variable domain reads KAGVTQTPRYLIKTRGQQVTLSCSPISGHRSVSWYQQTPGQGLQFLFEYFSETQRNKGNFPGRFSGRQFSNSRSEMNVSTLELGDSALYLCASSPGPGGMGYGYTFGSGTRLTVV.